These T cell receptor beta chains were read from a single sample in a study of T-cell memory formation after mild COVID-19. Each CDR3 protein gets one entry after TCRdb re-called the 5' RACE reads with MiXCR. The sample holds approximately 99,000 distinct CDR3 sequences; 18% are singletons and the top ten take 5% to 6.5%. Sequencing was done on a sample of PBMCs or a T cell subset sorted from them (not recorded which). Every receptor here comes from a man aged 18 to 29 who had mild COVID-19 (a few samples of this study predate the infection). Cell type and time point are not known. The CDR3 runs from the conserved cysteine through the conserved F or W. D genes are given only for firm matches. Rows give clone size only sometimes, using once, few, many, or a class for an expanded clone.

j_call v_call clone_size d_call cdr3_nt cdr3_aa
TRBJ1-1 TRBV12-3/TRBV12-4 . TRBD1 TGTGCCAGCAGTCTAGGTGGCCAGGGGGGCACTGAAGCTTTCTTT CASSLGGQGGTEAFF
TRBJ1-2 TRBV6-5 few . TGTGCCAGCGGACGGCTTGGCTATGGCTACACCTTC CASGRLGYGYTF
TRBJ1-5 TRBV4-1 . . TGCGCCAGCAGCCAAGATATGCCAGGGATTAGCAATCAGCCCCAGCATTTT CASSQDMPGISNQPQHF
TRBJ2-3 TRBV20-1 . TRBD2 TGCAGTGCTAGGTTCGGCGGGGGAGGCACAGATACGCAGTATTTT CSARFGGGGTDTQYF
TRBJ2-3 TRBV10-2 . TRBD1 TGCGCCAGCAGGGACCAGGGGGGCACAGATACGCAGTATTTT CASRDQGGTDTQYF
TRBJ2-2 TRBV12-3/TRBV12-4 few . TGTGCCAGCAGTTTACGGTCGATGAACACCGGGGAGCTGTTTTTT CASSLRSMNTGELFF
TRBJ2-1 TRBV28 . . TGTGCCAGCAGTTTATTAGGCCTCACGCGGAATGAGCAGTTCTTC CASSLLGLTRNEQFF
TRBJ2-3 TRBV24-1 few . TGTGCCACCAGTGATTTTCCGTCTCTTGATACGCAGTATTTT CATSDFPSLDTQYF
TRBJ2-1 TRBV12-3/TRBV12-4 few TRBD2 TGTGCCAGCGCCAGCGGGGGGATCGGGGAGCAGTTCTTC CASASGGIGEQFF
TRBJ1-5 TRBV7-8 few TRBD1 TGTGCCAGCAGCAAAGACAGGGGCGGGGGTCAGCCCCAGCATTTT CASSKDRGGGQPQHF
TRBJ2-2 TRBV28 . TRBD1 TGTGCCAGCAGTTTCAGGGGGCGAGGCACCGGGGAGCTGTTTTTT CASSFRGRGTGELFF
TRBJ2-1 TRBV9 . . TGTGCCAGCAGCGTAGGGGCGCAATCCGGCGAGCAGTTCTTC CASSVGAQSGEQFF
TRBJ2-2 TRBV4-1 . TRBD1 TGCGCCAGCAGCATACAGGACAGGGTTGGCGGGGAGCTGTTTTTT CASSIQDRVGGELFF
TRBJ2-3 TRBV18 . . TGTGCCAGCTCACCACCGTCGCAGTCCACAGATACGCAGTATTTT CASSPPSQSTDTQYF
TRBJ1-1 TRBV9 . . TGTGCCAGCAGAGGAGAAGGGGGCACTGAAGCTTTCTTT CASRGEGGTEAFF
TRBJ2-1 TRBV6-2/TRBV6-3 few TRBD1 TGTGCCAGCCGTGGAGGACAGGGGGCCAGTGAGCAGTTCTTC CASRGGQGASEQFF
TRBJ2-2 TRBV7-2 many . TGTGCCAGCAGCCCGAACACCGGGGAGCTGTTTTTT CASSPNTGELFF
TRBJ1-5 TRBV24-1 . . TGTGCCACCAGTGATTCCGGGTGGGATCAGCCCCAGCATTTT CATSDSGWDQPQHF
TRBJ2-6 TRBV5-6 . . TGCTCATCAGCGGGCTCTGGGGCCAACGTCCTGACTTTC CSSAGSGANVLTF
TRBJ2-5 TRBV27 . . TGTGCCAGCAGCCCCGGGCAAGGATGGGTCCAGTACTTC CASSPGQGWVQYF
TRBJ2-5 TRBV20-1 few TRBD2 TGCAGTGCCGCCAAGGGACTAGCGGGGGAGACCCAGTACTTC CSAAKGLAGETQYF
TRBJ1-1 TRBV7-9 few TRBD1 TGTGCCAGCAGCCCGGCGAAGGGGGCTGACACTGAAGCTTTCTTT CASSPAKGADTEAFF
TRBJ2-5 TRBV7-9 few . TGTGCCAGCAGCCCACGGGACAAACTAAAAGAGACCCAGTACTTC CASSPRDKLKETQYF